This entry is about one T cell receptor beta chain. This entry belongs to a study of control samples from healthy donors and cancer patients. Clones were read by immunoSEQ multiplex PCR, and TCRdb kept only the in-frame ones, dropping some. Among about 94,000 clones listed, roughly nine tenths were seen once. Source material: blood. This TCR came from a woman aged 18-30 years in good health.

The CDR3 is CASSPSLGNYGYTF. The CDR3, as DNA: TGTGCCAGCAGTCCCTCCTTGGGGAACTATGGCTACACCTTC. The V gene is TRBV6-5, the J gene TRBJ1-2; D ambiguous. The germline gives CDR1 MNHEY, CDR2 SVGAGI. Trimming cost V 5 bases and J 2 bases, with 12 bases left between them. The CDR3 has 14 residues.